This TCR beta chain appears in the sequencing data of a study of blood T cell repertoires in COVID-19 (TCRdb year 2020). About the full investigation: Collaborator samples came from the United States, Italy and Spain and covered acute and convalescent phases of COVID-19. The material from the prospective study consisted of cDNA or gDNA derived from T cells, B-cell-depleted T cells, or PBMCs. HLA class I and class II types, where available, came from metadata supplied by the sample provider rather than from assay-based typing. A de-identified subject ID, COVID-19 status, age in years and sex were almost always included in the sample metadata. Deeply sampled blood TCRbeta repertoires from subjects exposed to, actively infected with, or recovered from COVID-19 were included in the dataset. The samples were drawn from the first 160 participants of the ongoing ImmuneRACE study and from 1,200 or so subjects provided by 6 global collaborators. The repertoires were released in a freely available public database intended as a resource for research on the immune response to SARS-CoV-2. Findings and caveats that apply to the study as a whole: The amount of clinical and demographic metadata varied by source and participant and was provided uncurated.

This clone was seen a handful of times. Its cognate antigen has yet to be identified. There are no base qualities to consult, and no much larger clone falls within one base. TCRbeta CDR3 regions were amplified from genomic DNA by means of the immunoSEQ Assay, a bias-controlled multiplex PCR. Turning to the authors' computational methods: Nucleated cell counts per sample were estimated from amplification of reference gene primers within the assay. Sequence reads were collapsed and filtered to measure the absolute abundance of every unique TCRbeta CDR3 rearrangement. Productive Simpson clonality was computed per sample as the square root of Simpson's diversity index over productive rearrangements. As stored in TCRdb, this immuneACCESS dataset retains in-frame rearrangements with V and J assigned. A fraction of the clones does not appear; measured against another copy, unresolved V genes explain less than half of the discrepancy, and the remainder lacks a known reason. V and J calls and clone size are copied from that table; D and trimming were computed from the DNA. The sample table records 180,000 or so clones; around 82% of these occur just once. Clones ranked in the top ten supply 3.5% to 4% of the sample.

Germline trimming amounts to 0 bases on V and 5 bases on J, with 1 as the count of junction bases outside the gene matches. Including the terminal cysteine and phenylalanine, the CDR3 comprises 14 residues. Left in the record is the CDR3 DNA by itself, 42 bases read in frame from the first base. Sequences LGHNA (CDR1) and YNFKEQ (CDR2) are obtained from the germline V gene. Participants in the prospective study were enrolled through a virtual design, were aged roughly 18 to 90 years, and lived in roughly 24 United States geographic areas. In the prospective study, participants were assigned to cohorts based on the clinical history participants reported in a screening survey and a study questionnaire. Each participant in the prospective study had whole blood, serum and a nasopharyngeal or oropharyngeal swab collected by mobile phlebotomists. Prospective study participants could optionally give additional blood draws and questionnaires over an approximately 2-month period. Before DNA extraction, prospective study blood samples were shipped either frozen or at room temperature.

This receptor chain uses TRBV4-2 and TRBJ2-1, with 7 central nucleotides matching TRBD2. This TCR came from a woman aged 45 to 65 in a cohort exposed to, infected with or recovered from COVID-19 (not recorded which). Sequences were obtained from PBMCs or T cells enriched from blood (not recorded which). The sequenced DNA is TGTGCCAGCAGCCAAGAAGCGGGGAACAATGAGCAGTTCTTC. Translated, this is CASSQEAGNNEQFF.